The clone carrying this T cell receptor (beta chain) was counted many times. Its antigen is undetermined. MiXCR, run by TCRdb on the 5' RACE reads, gives a single entry per CDR3 protein. The data hold roughly 400,000 distinct CDR3 sequences, with 20% to 25% observed a single time. This record comes from a study of T-cell memory formation after mild COVID-19. Whole-study context: TCR clusters were mostly confined to one donor each.

CDR3 length equals 13 residues. Germline CDR1 and CDR2: SGHRS and YFSETQ. Trimming removed 2 bases from V and 6 bases from J; junction bases left unmatched: 3. Broader study findings: Second-wave clones with a day 37 peak had unconfirmed SARS-CoV-2 specificity. For contracting clones, CD4+ ones sat mainly in CM and EM, CD8+ in EMRA.

The sequence derives from an adult woman who had mild COVID-19 (a few samples of this study predate the infection). Cell type and time point are not known. The sequencing input was PBMCs or a T cell subset sorted from them (not recorded which). V gene TRBV5-1 combines with J gene TRBJ1-2; TRBD1 matches 8 bases. CDR3 coding DNA: TGCGCCAGCAGCTTAGGACAGGGAAATGGCTACACCTTC. Protein product: CASSLGQGNGYTF.